The clone carrying this TCR beta chain was seen at least ten times. Its cognate antigen is unknown. The data were obtained in a study of Graves' ophthalmopathy and Graves' hyperthyroidism. General study findings and limits: Blood also contained most of the expanded thyroid clonotypes above 0.001 frequency. The model's ophthalmopathy progression predictions had approximately 71% sensitivity and 72.22% specificity.

Pregnancy or lactation, uncontrolled infections and other autoimmune diseases were grounds for excluding patients. The PBMCs had their origin in 7.5 to 10 ml of fresh peripheral blood. For repertoire sequencing, the TCR beta CDR3 regions were amplified from RNA transcripts. After a first-round RT-PCR with HTBI primers, a second-round multiplex PCR was run. TCRdb re-analysed the multiplex PCR reads in MiXCR, keeping a single row per CDR3 protein. The sample has about 410,000 distinct CDR3 sequences, approximately 20% seen once. Sequencing used peripheral blood. The sequence was obtained from a woman between 18 and 30 years old with Graves' ophthalmopathy.

CDR3 sequence reads: CASSLNRPTGNTIYF. In DNA form, the CDR3 reads TGTGCCAGCAGTTTAAACCGGCCCACTGGAAACACCATATATTTT. The chain carries TRBV12-3 or TRBV12-4 and TRBJ1-3; D ambiguous. This CDR3 spans 15 amino acids. The V end lost 2 bases, the J end lost 2 bases, and 10 bases lay between the germline ends.